This TCR beta chain comes out of a study of long-term antiretroviral therapy in people with HIV. Broader study findings: Patients on ART gained diversity, which nonetheless stayed below transplant donor controls. Before ART, certain clones expanded, and these dominated the repertoire at all time points.

This clone was counted a single time. Its target is not known. The CDR3 has 16 residues. CDR1 and CDR2 (germline): SNHLY, FYNNEI. V gave up 5 bases and J gave up 6 bases; unmatched junction bases: 10. They ran version v3.0 of the immunoSEQ assay at survey level. TCRdb's table, derived via immunoSEQ multiplex PCR, lists solely in-frame clones and lacks some. In the table there are roughly 30,000 clones, over 85% of which are singletons. The clonotype comes from a woman in her forties with HIV. Sequenced material: unsorted PBMCs, taken roughly 6.5 years after starting antiretroviral therapy. This chain joins TRBV2 and TRBJ2-1; TRBD2 matches 10 bases. CDR3 bases: TGTGCCAGCAGTCAAGAAAGCGGGGGGGCCTTCAATGAGCAGTTCTTC. Translating gives CASSQESGGAFNEQFF.